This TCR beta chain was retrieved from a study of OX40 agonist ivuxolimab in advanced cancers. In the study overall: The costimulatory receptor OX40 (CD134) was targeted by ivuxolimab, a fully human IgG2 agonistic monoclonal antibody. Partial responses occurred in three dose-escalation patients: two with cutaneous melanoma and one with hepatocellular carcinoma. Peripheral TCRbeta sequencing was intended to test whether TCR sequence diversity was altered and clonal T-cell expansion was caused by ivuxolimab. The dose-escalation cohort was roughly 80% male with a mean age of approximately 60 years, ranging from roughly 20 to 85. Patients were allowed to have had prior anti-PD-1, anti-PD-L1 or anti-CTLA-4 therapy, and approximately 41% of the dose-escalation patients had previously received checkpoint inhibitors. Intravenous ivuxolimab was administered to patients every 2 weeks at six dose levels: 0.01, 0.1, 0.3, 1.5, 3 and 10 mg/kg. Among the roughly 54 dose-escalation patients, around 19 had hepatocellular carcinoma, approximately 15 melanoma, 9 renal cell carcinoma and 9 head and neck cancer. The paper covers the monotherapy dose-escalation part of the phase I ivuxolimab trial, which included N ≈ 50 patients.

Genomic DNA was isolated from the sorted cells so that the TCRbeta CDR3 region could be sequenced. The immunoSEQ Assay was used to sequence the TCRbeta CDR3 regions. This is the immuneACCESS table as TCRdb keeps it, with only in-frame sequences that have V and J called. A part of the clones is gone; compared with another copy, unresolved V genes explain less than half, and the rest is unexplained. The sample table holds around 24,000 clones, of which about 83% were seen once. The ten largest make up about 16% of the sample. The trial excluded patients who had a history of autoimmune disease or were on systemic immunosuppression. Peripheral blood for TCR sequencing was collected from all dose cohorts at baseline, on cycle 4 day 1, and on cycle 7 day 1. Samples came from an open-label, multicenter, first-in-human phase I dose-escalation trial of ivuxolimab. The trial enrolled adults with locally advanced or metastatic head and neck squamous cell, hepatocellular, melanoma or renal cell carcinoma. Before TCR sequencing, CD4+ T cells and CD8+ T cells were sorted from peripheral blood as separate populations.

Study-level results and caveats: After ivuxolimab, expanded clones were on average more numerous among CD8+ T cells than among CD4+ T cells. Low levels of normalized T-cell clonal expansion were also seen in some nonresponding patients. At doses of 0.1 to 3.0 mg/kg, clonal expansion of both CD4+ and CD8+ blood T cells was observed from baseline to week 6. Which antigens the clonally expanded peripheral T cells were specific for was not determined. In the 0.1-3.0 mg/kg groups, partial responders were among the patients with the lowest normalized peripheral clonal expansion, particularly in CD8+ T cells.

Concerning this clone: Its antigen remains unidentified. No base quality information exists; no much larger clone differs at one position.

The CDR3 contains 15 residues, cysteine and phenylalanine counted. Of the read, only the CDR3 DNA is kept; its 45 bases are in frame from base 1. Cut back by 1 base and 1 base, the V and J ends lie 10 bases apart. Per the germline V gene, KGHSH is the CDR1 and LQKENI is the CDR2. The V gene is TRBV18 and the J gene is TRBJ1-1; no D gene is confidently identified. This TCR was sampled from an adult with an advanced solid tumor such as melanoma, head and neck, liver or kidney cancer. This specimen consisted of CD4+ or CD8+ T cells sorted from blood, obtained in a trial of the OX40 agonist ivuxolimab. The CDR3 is CASSPLNSENTEAFF. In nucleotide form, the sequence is TGTGCCAGCTCACCACTCAACAGCGAGAACACTGAAGCTTTCTTT.